The next 21 T cell receptor beta chains were all read from a single sample in a study of T cell responses to AZD1222 COVID-19 vaccine. Repertoires were generated with immunoSEQ multiplex PCR, while TCRdb's copy carries only in-frame clones and drops some. The profile shows 100,000 to 150,000 clones, around 89% of them singletons. Here the sequenced sample was peripheral blood, taken on day 0 of MenACWY control vaccination. The receptors here all came from an adult in good health.

This chain uses TRBV7-3 with TRBJ1-2; 8 nucleotides match TRBD1. The CDR3 runs to 14 residues. V gave up 6 bases and J gave up 7 bases; unmatched junction bases: 10. The germline CDR1 and CDR2 sequences are SGHTA and FQGTGA. The CDR3 is CASSLLGTGFGYTF. The CDR3 DNA sequence: TGTGCCAGCAGTCTACTCGGGACAGGCTTTGGCTACACCTTC.

The chain uses TRBV11-2 and TRBJ2-3, with 11 bases lining up with TRBD1. V shed 5 bases and J 4 bases; nucleotides not matched to a gene: 5. Germline lookup yields CDR1 SGHAT and CDR2 FQNNGV. The length of the CDR3 is 15 residues. The CDR3 nucleotides read TGTGCCAGCAGCCATCGGACAGGGGGCGCAGATACGCAGTATTTT. It codes for CASSHRTGGADTQYF.

V usage is TRBV30 and J usage is TRBJ2-7; D possibly corresponds to TRBD2 (6 bases). The CDR3 has 13 amino acids. V was cut by 3 bases and J by 2 bases, with 11 bases left in between. CDR1 GTSNPN and CDR2 SVGIG come from the germline V gene (reference sequence). Here the CDR3 reads CAWSSGLPYEQYF. CDR3 DNA sequence: TGTGCCTGGAGCTCGGGACTCCCCTACGAGCAGTACTTC.

The chain employs TRBV27 and TRBJ2-4; possible D gene TRBD1, 6 bases. The CDR3 totals 18 residues. Germline V CDR1 and CDR2: MNHEY, SMNVEV (reference sequence). Trimming pared 0 bases from V and 2 bases from J, leaving 17 bases between. The CDR3 DNA follows: TGTGCCAGCAGTTTATCGCCACACCCTACAGGGCCCAAAAACATTCAGTACTTC. This sequence encodes CASSLSPHPTGPKNIQYF.

V is TRBV7-9 and J is TRBJ1-1; D remains unclear. CDR3 length: 11 amino acids. Germline CDR1 and CDR2: SEHNR and FQNEAQ (reference sequence). V lost 1 base and J lost 7, with 4 bases in between. The CDR3 nucleotides read TGTGCCAGCAGCTTAGTGGATGAAGCTTTCTTT. It yields the protein CASSLVDEAFF.

This chain connects TRBV24-1 to TRBJ2-1, with 7 nucleotides matching TRBD2. J was trimmed by 7 bases and V by 5 bases; bases with no gene match: 10. Germline V lookup: CDR1 KGHDR, CDR2 SFDVKD. CDR3 length: 15 residues. The DNA of the CDR3 is TGTGCCACCAGTGGTGGGCGGGAGCCAGGGAATGAGCAGTTCTTC. The encoded protein is CATSGGREPGNEQFF.

This chain connects TRBV5-1 to TRBJ2-1; 12 bases fit TRBD1. The V gene's germline CDR1 is SGHRS and CDR2 YFSETQ. This CDR3 spans 15 amino acids. With V trimmed by 4 bases and J by 16 bases, 15 bases remained unmatched. The CDR3 nucleotides are TGCGCCAGCAGCCCCACTCTCGGGGGACAGGGGGCAAAATTCTTC. This gives the protein CASSPTLGGQGAKFF.

CDR3 region: CASSAEYTGELFF. CDR3 in DNA: TGCGCCAGCAGTGCGGAGTACACCGGGGAGCTGTTTTTT. V and J are TRBV10-1 and TRBJ2-2, with D unclear. The CDR3 covers 13 residues. Trimming pared 4 bases from V and 3 bases from J, leaving 6 bases between. The germline V gene encodes CDR1 WNHNN and CDR2 SYGVQD (reference sequence).

Only one count was recorded for this clone. The chain uses TRBV13 and TRBJ1-2, with D perhaps matching TRBD1 (6 bases). The CDR3 contains 13 residues. Looked up from germline, CDR1 is PRHDT and CDR2 is FYEKMQ (reference sequence). V lost 5 bases and J 6 bases, leaving 13 bases between the germline ends. The CDR3 reads CASSPTGSHGYTF. In DNA form, the CDR3 reads TGTGCCAGCAGCCCTACAGGGTCCCATGGCTACACCTTC.

The J gene is TRBJ2-1, the V gene TRBV15; D not resolved. V was trimmed by 5 bases and J by 7 bases, leaving 12 bases between them. CDR3 size: 13 residues. Germline V gene lookup returns CDR1 LNHNV and CDR2 YYDKDF (reference sequence). The CDR3 sequence: CATSSHKGNEQFF. The CDR3 DNA sequence: TGTGCCACCAGCTCCCATAAAGGGAATGAGCAGTTCTTC.

The genes are TRBV6-5 and TRBJ1-1, with D maybe TRBD1 (5 bases). The CDR3 spans 15 residues. The V end was cut by 0 bases, the J end by 4 bases, with 12 bases between. Germline CDR1 MNHEY, CDR2 SVGAGI. The CDR3 DNA sequence: TGTGCCAGCAGTTACTCGAGGGGAGGGGTCACTGAAGCTTTCTTT. It specifies CASSYSRGGVTEAFF.

V gene TRBV24-1 combines with J gene TRBJ1-2, with D perhaps TRBD1 (5 bases). The CDR3 consists of 16 residues. V lost 3 bases to trimming and J lost 4 bases, with 17 bases between them. Germline CDR1 reads KGHDR; CDR2 reads SFDVKD. CDR3 DNA sequence: TGTGCCACCAGTGATCCTTCGGGACCCGGAGGCTATGGCTACACCTTC. Protein sequence: CATSDPSGPGGYGYTF.

The chain recombines TRBV2 with TRBJ1-2, with TRBD1 matching over 7 bases. Germline assignment: CDR1 SNHLY and CDR2 FYNNEI. The CDR3 extends over 13 amino acids. V lost 3 bases and J lost 5; bases outside the gene matches: 3. CDR3 sequence (DNA): TGTGCCAGCAGTGAGACAGGGTCATATGGCTACACCTTC. It translates to CASSETGSYGYTF.

The chain recombines TRBV16 with TRBJ1-2; D is perhaps TRBD1 (6 bases). Germline CDR1 reads KGHSY; CDR2 reads FQNENV. Trimming left V 3 bases short and J 7 bases short, with 9 bases between. This CDR3 comprises 12 residues. CDR3 loop: CASSHGQPGYTF. CDR3 bases: TGTGCCAGCAGCCATGGACAGCCTGGCTACACCTTC.

The chain uses TRBV30 and TRBJ1-2; unclear D gene. CDR3 length: 13 amino acids. Germline CDR1 reads GTSNPN; CDR2 reads SVGIG (reference sequence). Trimming took off 6 bases at V and 7 bases at J, with 18 bases between the two ends. In nucleotides, the CDR3 is TGTGCCTGCAGTTTCGAGACGCGCTCTGGCTACACCTTC. Translated, it gives CACSFETRSGYTF.

This chain links TRBV5-1 with TRBJ2-1; D gene uncertain. This CDR3 region has 14 residues. CDR1 and CDR2 from the germline V gene are SGHRS and YFSETQ. With 2 bases removed from V and 9 bases from J, the gap between germline ends came to 15 bases. Here the CDR3 DNA reads TGCGCCAGCAGCTTCACAGAACCAGCGCGTGAGCAGTTCTTC. Its protein product is CASSFTEPAREQFF.

The chain joins TRBV29-1 to TRBJ2-7; D possibly corresponds to TRBD1 (6 bases). The CDR3 contains 14 residues. Germline-derived CDR1 and CDR2 are SQVTM and ANQGSEA. The V and J ends lost 6 bases and 0 bases respectively, with 15 bases between them. The CDR3 reads CSVRGAGDSYEQYF. The DNA for the CDR3 is TGCAGCGTCAGAGGGGCAGGGGACTCCTACGAGCAGTACTTC.

This clone was recorded a few times. This chain joins TRBV7-6 and TRBJ2-1; maybe TRBD2 (6 bases). From germline, CDR1 is SGHVS and CDR2 FNYEAQ. V was trimmed by 0 bases and J by 0 bases, leaving 21 bases between them. The CDR3 is 20 amino acids. The CDR3 DNA reads TGTGCCAGCAGCTTAGCACTCCCGCAATGGCCGGGGGTCTCCTACAATGAGCAGTTCTTC. Translated, it gives CASSLALPQWPGVSYNEQFF.

The chain links TRBV29-1 to TRBJ2-7; D ambiguous. The CDR3 totals 10 residues. The V end lost 5 bases, the J end lost 5 bases, and 7 bases lay between the germline ends. The germline V gene encodes CDR1 SQVTM and CDR2 ANQGSEA. CDR3 in amino acids: CSVLIHEQYF. The CDR3 DNA sequence: TGCAGCGTTTTGATCCACGAGCAGTACTTC.

This clone was seen just once. The chain combines TRBV5-8 with TRBJ2-6; D uncertain. CDR1 is SGHTS, CDR2 YDEGEE, per germline. The CDR3 runs to 16 residues. V lost 2 bases and J 0 bases, leaving 9 bases between the germline ends. CDR3 loop: CASSLTFRSGANVLTF. CDR3 DNA sequence: TGTGCCAGCAGCTTAACGTTTCGCTCTGGGGCCAACGTCCTGACTTTC.

The V gene is TRBV11-3, the J gene TRBJ1-1; D unclear. From germline, CDR1 is SGHNT and CDR2 YENEEA. This CDR3 contains 15 residues. Trimming pared 0 bases from V and 3 bases from J, leaving 11 bases between. The CDR3 DNA follows: TGTGCCAGCAGCTTAGAATCCGTAGAGGACACTGAAGCTTTCTTT. Encoded protein: CASSLESVEDTEAFF.